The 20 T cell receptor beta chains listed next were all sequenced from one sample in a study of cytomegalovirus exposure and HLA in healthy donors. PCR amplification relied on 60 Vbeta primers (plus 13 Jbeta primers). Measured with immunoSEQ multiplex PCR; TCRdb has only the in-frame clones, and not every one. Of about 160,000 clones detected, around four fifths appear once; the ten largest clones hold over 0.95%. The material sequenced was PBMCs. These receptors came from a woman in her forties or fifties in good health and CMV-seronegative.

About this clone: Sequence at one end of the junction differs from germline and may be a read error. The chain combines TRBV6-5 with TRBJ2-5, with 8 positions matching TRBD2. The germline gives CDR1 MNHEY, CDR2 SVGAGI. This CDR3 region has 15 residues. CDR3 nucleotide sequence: TGTGCCAGCAGTTACTCCCCGGGGGGGCAAGGGACCCAGTACTTC. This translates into CASSYSPGGQGTQYF.

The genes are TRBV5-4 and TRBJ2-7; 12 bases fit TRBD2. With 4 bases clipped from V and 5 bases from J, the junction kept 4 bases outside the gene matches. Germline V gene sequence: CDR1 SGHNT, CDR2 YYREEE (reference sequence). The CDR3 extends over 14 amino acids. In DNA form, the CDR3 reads TGTGCCAGCAGCGGACTAGCGGGAACGGACGAGCAGTACTTC. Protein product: CASSGLAGTDEQYF.

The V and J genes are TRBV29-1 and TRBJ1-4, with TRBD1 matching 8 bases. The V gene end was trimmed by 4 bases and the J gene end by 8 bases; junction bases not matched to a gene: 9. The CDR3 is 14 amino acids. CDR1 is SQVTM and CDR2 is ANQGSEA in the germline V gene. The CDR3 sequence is CSVGGQAQREKLFF. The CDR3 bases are TGCAGCGTTGGGGGACAGGCCCAGAGGGAAAAACTGTTTTTT.

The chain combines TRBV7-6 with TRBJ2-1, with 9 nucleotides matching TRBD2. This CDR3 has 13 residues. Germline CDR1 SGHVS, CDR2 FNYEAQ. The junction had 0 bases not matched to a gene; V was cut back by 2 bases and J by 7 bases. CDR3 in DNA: TGTGCCAGCAGCTTAAGCGGGAGGAATGAGCAGTTCTTC. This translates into CASSLSGRNEQFF.

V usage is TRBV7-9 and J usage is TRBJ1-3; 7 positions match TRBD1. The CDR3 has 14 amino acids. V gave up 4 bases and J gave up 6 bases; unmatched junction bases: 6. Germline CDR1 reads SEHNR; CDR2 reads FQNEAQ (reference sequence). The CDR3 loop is CASSSDREANTIYF. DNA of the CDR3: TGTGCCAGCAGCTCTGACAGGGAGGCAAACACCATATATTTT.

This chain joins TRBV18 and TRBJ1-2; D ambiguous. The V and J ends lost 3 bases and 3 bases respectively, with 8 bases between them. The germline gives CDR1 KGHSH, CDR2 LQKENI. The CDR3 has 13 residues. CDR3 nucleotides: TGTGCCAGCTCACCGGGGAGGGACTATGGCTACACCTTC. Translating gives CASSPGRDYGYTF.

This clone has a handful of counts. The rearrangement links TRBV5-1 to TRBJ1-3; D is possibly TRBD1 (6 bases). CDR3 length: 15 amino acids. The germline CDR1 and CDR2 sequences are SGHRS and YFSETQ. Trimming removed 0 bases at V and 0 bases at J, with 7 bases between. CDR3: CASSLGDTSGNTIYF. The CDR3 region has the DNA TGCGCCAGCAGCTTGGGGGACACCTCTGGAAACACCATATATTTT.

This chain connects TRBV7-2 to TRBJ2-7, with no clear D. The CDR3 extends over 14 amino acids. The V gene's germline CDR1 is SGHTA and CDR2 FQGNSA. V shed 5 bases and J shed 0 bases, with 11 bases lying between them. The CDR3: CASSLRQYSYEQYF. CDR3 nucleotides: TGTGCCAGCAGCCTTCGTCAGTACTCCTACGAGCAGTACTTC.

CDR3 in amino acids: CASRVTGGYNEQFF. The CDR3 coding sequence is TGCGCCAGCAGGGTGACAGGGGGCTACAATGAGCAGTTCTTC. The J gene is TRBJ2-1, the V gene TRBV5-1, with 9 bases lining up with TRBD1. With V trimmed by 5 bases and J by 3 bases, 3 bases remained unmatched. The CDR3 runs to 14 residues. The germline gives CDR1 SGHRS, CDR2 YFSETQ.

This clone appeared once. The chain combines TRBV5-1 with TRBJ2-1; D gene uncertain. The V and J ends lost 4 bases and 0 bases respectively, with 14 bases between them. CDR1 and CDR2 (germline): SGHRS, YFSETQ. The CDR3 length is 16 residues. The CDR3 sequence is CASSDIRFSSYNEQFF. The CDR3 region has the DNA TGCGCCAGCAGCGATATCAGGTTTAGCTCCTACAATGAGCAGTTCTTC.

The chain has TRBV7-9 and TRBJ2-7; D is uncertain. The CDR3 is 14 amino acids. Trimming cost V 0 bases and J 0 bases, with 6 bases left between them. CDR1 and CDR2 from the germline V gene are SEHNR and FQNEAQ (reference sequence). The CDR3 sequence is CASSLAGHSYEQYF. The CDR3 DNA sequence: TGTGCCAGCAGCTTAGCGGGCCACTCCTACGAGCAGTACTTC.

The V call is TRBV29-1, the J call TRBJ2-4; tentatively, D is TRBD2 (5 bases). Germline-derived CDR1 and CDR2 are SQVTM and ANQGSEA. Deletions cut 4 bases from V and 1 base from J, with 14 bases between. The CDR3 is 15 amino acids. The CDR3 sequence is CSVAEGSLAKNIQYF. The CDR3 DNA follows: TGCAGCGTTGCCGAGGGAAGTCTGGCCAAAAACATTCAGTACTTC.

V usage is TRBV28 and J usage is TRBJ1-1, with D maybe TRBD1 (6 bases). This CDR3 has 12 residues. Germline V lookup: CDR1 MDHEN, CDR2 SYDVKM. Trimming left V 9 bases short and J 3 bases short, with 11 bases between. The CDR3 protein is CASQGWDTEAFF. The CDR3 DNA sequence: TGTGCCAGTCAGGGGTGGGACACTGAAGCTTTCTTT.

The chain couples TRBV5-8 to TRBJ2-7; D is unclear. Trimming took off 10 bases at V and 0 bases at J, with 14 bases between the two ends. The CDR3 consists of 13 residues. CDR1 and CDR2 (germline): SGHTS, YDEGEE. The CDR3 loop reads CARPTVDSYEQYF. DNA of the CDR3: TGTGCCCGCCCGACTGTCGACTCCTACGAGCAGTACTTC.

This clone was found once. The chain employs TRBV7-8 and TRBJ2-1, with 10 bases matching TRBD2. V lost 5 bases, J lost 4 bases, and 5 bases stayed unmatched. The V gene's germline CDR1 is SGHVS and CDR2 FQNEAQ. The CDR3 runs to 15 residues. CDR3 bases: TGTGCCAGCAGCCCGTCTAGCGGGGGTTACAATGAGCAGTTCTTC. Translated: CASSPSSGGYNEQFF. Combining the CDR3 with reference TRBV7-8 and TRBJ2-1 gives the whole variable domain GAGVSQSPRYKVAKRGQDVALRCDPISGHVSLFWYQQALGQGPEFLTYFQNEAQLDKSGLPSDRFFAERPEGSVSTLKIQRTQQEDSAVYLCASSPSSGGYNEQFFGPGTRLTVL.

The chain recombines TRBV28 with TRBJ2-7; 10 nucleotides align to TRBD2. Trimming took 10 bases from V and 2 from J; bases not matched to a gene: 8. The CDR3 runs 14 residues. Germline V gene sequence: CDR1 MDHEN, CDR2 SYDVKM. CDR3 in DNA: TGTGCCACCGATTTAGCGGGAGGTACCTACGAGCAGTACTTC. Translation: CATDLAGGTYEQYF. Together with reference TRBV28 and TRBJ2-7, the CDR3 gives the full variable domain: DVKVTQSSRYLVKRTGEKVFLECVQDMDHENMFWYRQDPGLGLRLIYFSYDVKMKEKGDIPEGYSVSREKKERFSLILESASTNQTSMYLCATDLAGGTYEQYFGPGTRLTVT.

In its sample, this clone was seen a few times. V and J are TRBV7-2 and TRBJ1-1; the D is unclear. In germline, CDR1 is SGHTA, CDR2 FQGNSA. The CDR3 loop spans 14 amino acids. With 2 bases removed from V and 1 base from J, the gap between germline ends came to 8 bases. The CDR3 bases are TGTGCCAGCAGCTTAATACGGTGGAACACTGAAGCTTTCTTT. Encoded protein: CASSLIRWNTEAFF. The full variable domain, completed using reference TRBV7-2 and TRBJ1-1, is GAGVSQSPSNKVTEKGKDVELRCDPISGHTALYWYRQSLGQGLEFLIYFQGNSAPDKSGLPSDRFSAERTGGSVSTLTIQRTQQEDSAVYLCASSLIRWNTEAFFGQGTRLTVV.

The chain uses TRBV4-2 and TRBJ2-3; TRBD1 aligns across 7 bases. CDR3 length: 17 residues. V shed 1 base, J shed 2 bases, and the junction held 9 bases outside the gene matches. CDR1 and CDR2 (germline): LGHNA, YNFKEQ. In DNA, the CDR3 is TGTGCCAGCAGCCAAGCGCAACGACAGGGAAACACAGATACGCAGTATTTT. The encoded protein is CASSQAQRQGNTDTQYF.

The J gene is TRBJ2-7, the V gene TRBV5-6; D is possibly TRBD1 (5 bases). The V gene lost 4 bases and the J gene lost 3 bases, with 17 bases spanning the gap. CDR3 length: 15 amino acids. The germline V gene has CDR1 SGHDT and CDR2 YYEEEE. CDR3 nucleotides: TGTGCCAGCAGCCCAACCCTGACAGAGAGCTACGAGCAGTACTTC. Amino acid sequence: CASSPTLTESYEQYF.

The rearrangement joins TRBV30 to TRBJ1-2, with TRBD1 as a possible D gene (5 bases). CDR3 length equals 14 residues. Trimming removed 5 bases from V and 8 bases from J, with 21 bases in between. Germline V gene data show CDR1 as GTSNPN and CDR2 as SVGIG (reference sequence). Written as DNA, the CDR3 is TGTGCCTGGTCCAGGGAAGGATGGGGTGGAGGCTACACCTTC. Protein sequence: CAWSREGWGGGYTF. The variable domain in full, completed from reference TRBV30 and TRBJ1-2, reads SQTIHQWPATLVQPVGSPLSLECTVEGTSNPNLYWYRQAAGRGLQLLFYSVGIGQISSEVPQNLSASRPQDRQFILSSKKLLLSDSGFYLCAWSREGWGGGYTFGSGTRLTVV.